This T cell receptor (beta chain) was sequenced for a study of blood T cell repertoires in COVID-19. Across the study: The analysed material was cDNA or gDNA that came from T cells, B-cell-depleted T cells, or PBMCs.

Per the original methods: Amplifying reference gene primers gave estimates of nucleated cell counts. The table came from immunoSEQ multiplex PCR; TCRdb's copy has only in-frame clones and leaves some out. The V and J calls and clone size were taken over from that table, and D and trimming were inferred from the DNA. The table has 150,000 to 200,000 clones, 88% seen once; the top ten hold roughly 8.9%. This CDR3 has 16 residues. V shed 4 bases, J shed 2 bases, and the junction held 8 bases outside the gene matches. The germline V gene has CDR1 SGHRS and CDR2 YFSETQ. The specimen was PBMCs or T cells enriched from blood (not recorded which). The clonotype was recovered from a young woman who had recovered from COVID-19. The chain has TRBV5-1 and TRBJ2-1; 8 bases match TRBD1. The CDR3 region has the DNA TGCGCCAGCAGCATTACGACAGGGGTCCCCTACAATGAGCAGTTCTTC. Protein sequence: CASSITTGVPYNEQFF.